A selection of T cell receptor beta chains follows, all from one sample in a study of shared clonotypes between healthy human individuals. This table comes from immunoSEQ multiplex PCR, and its TCRdb copy is limited to in-frame clones, with some not included. The table has about 680,000 clones, roughly 73% seen once. The sequencing sample was made of memory CD4+ T cells sorted from blood. The receptors were sampled from a woman younger than 45 in good health. The CDR3 runs from the conserved cysteine through the conserved F or W. The D gene is left open where the match is weak. Clone size appears in some rows only: once, few, many, or a class for an expanded clone.

D: TRBD2; V: TRBV28; J: TRBJ2-2; size: few; DNA: TGTGCCAGCAGTCCTAGCGGGGCTAACACCGGGGAGCTGTTTTTT; CDR3: CASSPSGANTGELFF
D: .; V: TRBV25-1; J: TRBJ2-1; size: .; DNA: TGTGCCAGCAGTGAAGGGCTGGGGTCGGCTCCCTACAATGAGCAGTTCTTC; CDR3: CASSEGLGSAPYNEQFF
D: .; V: TRBV5-4; J: TRBJ2-2; size: .; DNA: TGTGCCAGCAGACCAGGACAGGGCGGGGGCGGAACCGGGGAGCTGTTTTTT; CDR3: CASRPGQGGGGTGELFF
D: TRBD1; V: TRBV28; J: TRBJ2-1; size: .; DNA: TGTGCCAGCAGAAAAGGGACAGGTCTCTACAATGAGCAGTTCTTC; CDR3: CASRKGTGLYNEQFF
D: TRBD1; V: TRBV11-2; J: TRBJ2-7; size: once; DNA: TGTGCCAGCAGCTTATCCTCCCGGGGACAGGGGTTTATCGAGCAGTACTTC; CDR3: CASSLSSRGQGFIEQYF
D: .; V: TRBV11-2; J: TRBJ2-7; size: .; DNA: TGTGCCAGCAGCCTACAGAGCTACGAGCAGTACTTC; CDR3: CASSLQSYEQYF
D: .; V: TRBV6-5; J: TRBJ1-4; size: .; DNA: TGTGCCAGCAGCAACACGGGACACGAAGGCGAAAAACTGTTTTTT; CDR3: CASSNTGHEGEKLFF
D: TRBD2; V: TRBV27; J: TRBJ2-3; size: few; DNA: TGTGCCAGCAGCTCACTAGCGGGAGGGGCAGATACGCAGTATTTT; CDR3: CASSSLAGGADTQYF
D: TRBD1; V: TRBV6-5; J: TRBJ1-1; size: few; DNA: TGTGCCAGCAGTTACCATACAGGGGTCACTGAAGCTTTCTTT; CDR3: CASSYHTGVTEAFF
D: .; V: TRBV14; J: TRBJ2-7; size: once; DNA: TGTGCCAGCAGCGACCGGACCTCAGGGTCCCCCTACGAGCAGTACTTC; CDR3: CASSDRTSGSPYEQYF
D: .; V: TRBV27; J: TRBJ1-4; size: .; DNA: TGTGCCAGCAGCAAATGGGGCCAGGAAGGGGACAAACTGTTTTTT; CDR3: CASSKWGQEGDKLFF
D: .; V: TRBV19; J: TRBJ2-3; size: .; DNA: TGTGCCAGTAGTCCGCGACAGCAAACCTTCACAGATACGCAGTATTTT; CDR3: CASSPRQQTFTDTQYF
D: TRBD2; V: TRBV28; J: TRBJ2-1; size: .; DNA: TGTGCCAGCAAACCAGCGGGAGGAAGGGACAATGAGCAGTTCTTC; CDR3: CASKPAGGRDNEQFF
D: .; V: TRBV28; J: TRBJ1-6; size: .; DNA: TGTGCCAGCAGGGTTAGCACCTATAATTCACCCCTCCACTTT; CDR3: CASRVSTYNSPLHF
D: .; V: TRBV27; J: TRBJ2-7; size: once; DNA: TGTGCCAGCAGTCCCCGACAGCGCTCCTACGAGCAGTACTTC; CDR3: CASSPRQRSYEQYF
D: TRBD1; V: TRBV29-1; J: TRBJ2-2; size: .; DNA: TGCAGCGTTGGGTCGGGACAGGGTAACACCGGGGAGCTGTTTTTT; CDR3: CSVGSGQGNTGELFF
D: TRBD2; V: TRBV9; J: TRBJ2-1; size: .; DNA: TGTGCCAGCAGCTTCCTAAGCGGGGAGTACAATGAGCAGTTCTTC; CDR3: CASSFLSGEYNEQFF
D: TRBD1; V: TRBV11-2; J: TRBJ2-5; size: .; DNA: TGTGCCAGCAGGCCGGGACAGGAGAAAGGAGAGACCCAGTACTTC; CDR3: CASRPGQEKGETQYF
D: .; V: TRBV7-6; J: TRBJ2-1; size: .; DNA: TGTGCCAGCAGCTTGCACGCGGACGATGAGCAGTTCTTC; CDR3: CASSLHADDEQFF
D: TRBD1; V: TRBV2; J: TRBJ2-3; size: once; DNA: TGTGCCAGCAGAGCCGATACACAGGGGGGTACGCAGTATTTT; CDR3: CASRADTQGGTQYF
D: TRBD2; V: TRBV4-2; J: TRBJ2-1; size: .; DNA: TGTGCCAGCAGCCAAGTAGCGGGAGGGCATGAGCAGTTCTTC; CDR3: CASSQVAGGHEQFF
D: .; V: TRBV2; J: TRBJ1-1; size: .; DNA: TGTGCCAGCAGTGGATACTTCCCGGACCGTGAAGCTTTCTTT; CDR3: CASSGYFPDREAFF
D: TRBD2; V: TRBV13; J: TRBJ2-5; size: few; DNA: TGTGCCAGCAGCTTATACGCGGGAGGGCCCGGGGAGACCCAGTACTTC; CDR3: CASSLYAGGPGETQYF
D: .; V: TRBV7-7; J: TRBJ2-5; size: .; DNA: TGTGCCAGCAGCTTAGTCAGGGGAATCTTGGAGACCCAGTACTTC; CDR3: CASSLVRGILETQYF
D: .; V: TRBV27; J: TRBJ2-7; size: few; DNA: TGTGCCAGCAGTTTTAGGGCCCTAACCTCGGCCGAGCAGTACTTC; CDR3: CASSFRALTSAEQYF
D: .; V: TRBV28; J: TRBJ2-7; size: .; DNA: TGTGCCAGCAGCCGAAGCCGCGTCTCCGCCGAGCAGTACTTC; CDR3: CASSRSRVSAEQYF
D: .; V: TRBV28; J: TRBJ1-2; size: few; DNA: TGTGCCAGCAGCTCAACCGCGGGTGTTCTGGGGGACACCTTC; CDR3: CASSSTAGVLGDTF
D: TRBD2; V: TRBV7-2; J: TRBJ2-1; size: .; DNA: TGTGCCAGCAGCTTAAAGGCGGGAGGGCGTAACAATGAGCAGTTCTTC; CDR3: CASSLKAGGRNNEQFF
D: .; V: TRBV5-1; J: TRBJ2-2; size: .; DNA: TGCGCCAGCAGCTTAGGGGTCGGGGAGCTGTTTTTT; CDR3: CASSLGVGELFF
D: TRBD1; V: TRBV12-5; J: TRBJ2-5; size: .; DNA: TGTGCTAGTGGTCCCGGGACAGGGAATTTCCAAGAGACCCAGTACTTC; CDR3: CASGPGTGNFQETQYF
D: .; V: TRBV20-1; J: TRBJ1-2; size: .; DNA: TGCAGTGCTAGTCAACATGGCTACACCTTC; CDR3: CSASQHGYTF